A selection of T cell receptor beta chains follows, all from one sample in a study of type 1 regulatory T cells. TCRdb reprocessed the reads via MiXCR and lists one record per CDR3 protein. Of more than 60,000 distinct CDR3 sequences listed, nearly 50% are singletons. For these TCRs, the target antigens are not known. Sequencing was done on a sample of cultured non-Tr1 T cells, either the whole culture or a sorted T cell fraction (not recorded which). The receptors originated from a human donor in good health. CDR3s include the opening cysteine and the closing phenylalanine or tryptophan. Each record gives: V gene, clone size, D gene, J gene, CDR3 protein, CDR3 DNA. D genes are given only for firm matches. Size is stated for part of the rows, as once, few or many counts, or as a class when the clone is expanded.

V: TRBV3-1; size: .; D: .; J: TRBJ2-1; CDR3: CASSQGDSGTYNEQFF; DNA: TGTGCCAGCAGCCAAGGAGATAGTGGGACCTACAATGAGCAGTTCTTC
V: TRBV20-1; size: .; D: TRBD2; J: TRBJ2-2; CDR3: CSAKWSSGGMRTGELFF; DNA: TGCAGTGCTAAATGGTCAAGCGGGGGGATGCGGACCGGGGAGCTGTTTTTT
V: TRBV20-1; size: few; D: .; J: TRBJ2-5; CDR3: CSVHYAETQYF; DNA: TGCAGTGTCCACTACGCGGAGACCCAGTACTTC
V: TRBV20-1; size: .; D: TRBD2; J: TRBJ2-3; CDR3: CSARSGGAADTQYF; DNA: TGCAGTGCTAGATCCGGGGGGGCCGCAGATACGCAGTATTTT
V: TRBV29-1; size: .; D: TRBD2; J: TRBJ2-3; CDR3: CSVELGRGGSAQYF; DNA: TGCAGCGTTGAATTAGGGCGGGGGGGCTCCGCGCAGTATTTT
V: TRBV5-1; size: .; D: .; J: TRBJ2-7; CDR3: CASSLSPGRNHF; DNA: TGCGCCAGCAGCTTAAGTCCGGGGCGGAACCACTTC
V: TRBV7-9; size: .; D: .; J: TRBJ2-3; CDR3: CASSLGDLFTDTQYF; DNA: TGTGCCAGCAGCTTAGGGGACTTATTCACAGATACGCAGTATTTT
V: TRBV7-2; size: .; D: TRBD1; J: TRBJ2-7; CDR3: CASSIGQGRIEQYF; DNA: TGTGCCAGCAGCATAGGACAGGGACGGATCGAGCAGTACTTC
V: TRBV7-3; size: few; D: .; J: TRBJ1-1; CDR3: CASSLTKTAEAFF; DNA: TGTGCCAGCAGCTTAACGAAGACGGCTGAAGCTTTCTTT
V: TRBV5-1; size: .; D: TRBD2; J: TRBJ2-2; CDR3: CASSAGLAGGLNTGELFF; DNA: TGCGCCAGCAGCGCGGGACTAGCGGGGGGCTTGAACACCGGGGAGCTGTTTTTT
V: TRBV11-2; size: few; D: .; J: TRBJ2-7; CDR3: CASSQSYEQYF; DNA: TGTGCCAGCAGCCAGTCCTACGAGCAGTACTTC
V: TRBV5-1; size: .; D: .; J: TRBJ1-3; CDR3: CASRQEPSGNTIYF; DNA: TGCGCCAGCAGGCAAGAGCCCTCTGGAAACACCATATATTTT
V: TRBV28; size: few; D: .; J: TRBJ2-2; CDR3: CATSGYRGGTGELFF; DNA: TGTGCCACCAGCGGCTACAGGGGAGGCACCGGGGAGCTGTTTTTT
V: TRBV4-1; size: few; D: .; J: TRBJ1-5; CDR3: CASSQVDMGFSNQPQHF; DNA: TGCGCCAGCAGCCAAGTAGATATGGGCTTTAGCAATCAGCCCCAGCATTTT
V: TRBV9; size: .; D: .; J: TRBJ2-5; CDR3: CASSVASNLGRETQYF; DNA: TGTGCCAGCAGCGTAGCTTCGAACCTCGGGCGGGAGACCCAGTACTTC
V: TRBV20-1; size: .; D: .; J: TRBJ1-2; CDR3: CSAQLAGTYGYTF; DNA: TGCAGTGCTCAACTGGCGGGAACCTATGGCTACACCTTC
V: TRBV9; size: .; D: TRBD2; J: TRBJ2-1; CDR3: CASSEGLAGEKQFF; DNA: TGTGCCAGCAGCGAGGGACTAGCGGGGGAGAAGCAGTTCTTC
V: TRBV27; size: .; D: TRBD1; J: TRBJ1-2; CDR3: CATLHRQGSGLGYGYTF; DNA: TGTGCCACCCTGCACCGACAGGGCTCGGGTCTGGGCTATGGCTACACCTTC
V: TRBV29-1; size: .; D: TRBD1; J: TRBJ2-1; CDR3: CSVDRQGAVGEQFF; DNA: TGCAGCGTTGATCGACAGGGGGCGGTTGGTGAGCAGTTCTTC
V: TRBV20-1; size: .; D: TRBD1; J: TRBJ1-2; CDR3: CSARDLEPGGYGYTF; DNA: TGCAGTGCTAGAGATTTAGAGCCAGGGGGCTATGGCTACACCTTC
V: TRBV19; size: few; D: TRBD1; J: TRBJ2-2; CDR3: CASSLTGGTGELFF; DNA: TGTGCCAGTAGCTTAACAGGGGGCACCGGGGAGCTGTTTTTT
V: TRBV7-3; size: .; D: .; J: TRBJ2-3; CDR3: CASSLSQSDTQYF; DNA: TGTGCCAGCAGCTTAAGCCAATCAGATACGCAGTATTTT
V: TRBV25-1; size: .; D: .; J: TRBJ1-1; CDR3: CASSELGLINTEAFF; DNA: TGTGCCAGCAGTGAATTAGGGTTAATAAACACTGAAGCTTTCTTT
V: TRBV29-1; size: .; D: .; J: TRBJ2-3; CDR3: CSVEGDGTDTQYF; DNA: TGCAGCGTTGAAGGCGACGGCACAGATACGCAGTATTTT
V: TRBV10-3; size: .; D: .; J: TRBJ1-2; CDR3: CAISSGPDGVGYTF; DNA: TGTGCCATCAGTTCGGGCCCCGATGGTGTTGGCTACACCTTC
V: TRBV7-8; size: few; D: .; J: TRBJ1-1; CDR3: CASSLGSTRGRAFF; DNA: TGTGCCAGCAGCTTAGGTTCGACACGGGGTAGAGCTTTCTTT
V: TRBV28; size: .; D: .; J: TRBJ1-6; CDR3: CASSLPQGLGNSPLHF; DNA: TGTGCCAGCAGTTTACCTCAGGGGTTGGGGAATTCACCCCTCCACTTT
V: TRBV28; size: few; D: TRBD2; J: TRBJ2-7; CDR3: CASPTPWVFAGGAYEQYF; DNA: TGTGCCAGCCCGACCCCTTGGGTCTTCGCGGGGGGCGCCTACGAGCAGTACTTC
V: TRBV12-3/TRBV12-4; size: .; D: .; J: TRBJ2-1; CDR3: CASSSPLRAEQFF; DNA: TGTGCCAGCAGTTCCCCCCTGAGAGCTGAGCAGTTCTTC
V: TRBV7-2; size: .; D: .; J: TRBJ1-2; CDR3: CASSLKGNHYGYTF; DNA: TGTGCCAGCAGCTTAAAAGGCAACCACTATGGCTACACCTTC
V: TRBV3-1; size: .; D: TRBD2; J: TRBJ2-2; CDR3: CASSPPGRGGIGELFF; DNA: TGTGCCAGCAGCCCCCCCGGAAGGGGAGGGATCGGGGAGCTGTTTTTT
V: TRBV5-4; size: once; D: .; J: TRBJ2-2; CDR3: CASSLTLANTGELFF; DNA: TGTGCCAGCAGCTTGACCCTGGCGAACACCGGGGAGCTGTTTTTT
V: TRBV11-2; size: .; D: .; J: TRBJ1-4; CDR3: CASSSYPMSGPFF; DNA: TGTGCCAGCAGTTCATACCCCATGTCGGGGCCGTTTTTT
V: TRBV19; size: .; D: .; J: TRBJ1-2; CDR3: CASRSDRRYGYTF; DNA: TGTGCCAGTAGAAGCGACAGGCGTTATGGCTACACCTTC
V: TRBV7-9; size: few; D: .; J: TRBJ1-1; CDR3: CASSLQGFDEAFF; DNA: TGTGCCAGCAGCTTACAGGGGTTTGATGAAGCTTTCTTT
V: TRBV5-1; size: .; D: .; J: TRBJ1-1; CDR3: CASGSWGREAFF; DNA: TGCGCCAGCGGCAGTTGGGGCCGAGAAGCTTTCTTT
V: TRBV30; size: few; D: TRBD1; J: TRBJ1-2; CDR3: CAWSEGGQVNGYTF; DNA: TGTGCCTGGAGCGAAGGGGGACAGGTGAATGGCTACACCTTC
V: TRBV29-1; size: many; D: .; J: TRBJ1-1; CDR3: CSVEGYRARGNTEAFF; DNA: TGCAGCGTTGAAGGCTACAGGGCAAGGGGGAACACTGAAGCTTTCTTT
V: TRBV20-1; size: few; D: .; J: TRBJ1-5; CDR3: CSAGGDHYQPQHF; DNA: TGCAGTGCCGGGGGGGACCACTATCAGCCCCAGCATTTT
V: TRBV7-9; size: .; D: TRBD1; J: TRBJ1-2; CDR3: CASRLDRGSDGYTF; DNA: TGTGCCAGCAGGCTCGACAGGGGAAGTGATGGCTACACCTTC
V: TRBV7-2; size: once; D: .; J: TRBJ2-5; CDR3: CASSLRGRPQETQYF; DNA: TGTGCCAGCAGCCTTCGAGGCAGACCCCAAGAGACCCAGTACTTC
V: TRBV7-2; size: few; D: .; J: TRBJ1-4; CDR3: CASSPTGTTNEKLFF; DNA: TGTGCCAGCAGCCCAACCGGGACAACTAATGAAAAACTGTTTTTT
V: TRBV6-1; size: once; D: TRBD1; J: TRBJ1-5; CDR3: CASRRTGGTVWNQPQHF; DNA: TGTGCCAGCAGACGGACAGGGGGCACCGTTTGGAATCAGCCCCAGCATTTT
V: TRBV6-6; size: few; D: TRBD2; J: TRBJ2-3; CDR3: CASSLFSGGATDTQYF; DNA: TGTGCCAGCAGCCTATTTAGCGGGGGGGCGACAGATACGCAGTATTTT
V: TRBV7-2; size: .; D: .; J: TRBJ2-7; CDR3: CASSPGGYEQYF; DNA: TGTGCCAGCAGCCCGGGCGGCTACGAGCAGTACTTC
V: TRBV6-5; size: .; D: .; J: TRBJ2-6; CDR3: CASSYSRASGANVLTF; DNA: TGTGCCAGCAGTTACTCCAGGGCCTCTGGGGCCAACGTCCTGACTTTC